Below are 21 T cell receptor beta chains sequenced from a single sample in a study of CD8 T cells in Susac syndrome. Reverse transcription used about 0.5 to 1 ug RNA and random hexamers. In TCRdb, the immunoSEQ multiplex PCR reads were re-called with MiXCR into one record per CDR3 protein. The data contain about 200,000 distinct CDR3 sequences, 90% to 95% of them singletons. The sample was CD4+ T cells from PBMCs. These receptors originate from a human donor with Susac syndrome.

The V and J genes are TRBV15 and TRBJ2-1; the match to TRBD2 covers 8 bases. V shed 0 bases, J shed 9 bases, and the junction held 10 bases outside the gene matches. The germline gives CDR1 LNHNV, CDR2 YYDKDF (reference sequence). The CDR3 is 16 amino acids. CDR3 nucleotides: TGTGCCACCAGCAGAGATAAGAGCGGGAGTTTCAGTGAGCAGTTCTTC. Its protein product is CATSRDKSGSFSEQFF.

This sequence joins TRBV3-1 and TRBJ2-5, with 11 bases aligning to TRBD2. The CDR3 spans 15 residues. CDR1 and CDR2 from the germline V gene are LGHDT and YNNKEL (reference sequence). Trimming took 2 bases from V and 4 from J; bases not matched to a gene: 3. The CDR3 reads CASSQLAGGVETQYF. The CDR3 nucleotides are TGTGCCAGCAGCCAACTAGCGGGAGGAGTAGAGACCCAGTACTTC.

The V and J genes are TRBV18 and TRBJ1-1; 7 positions match TRBD1. The junction had 5 bases not matched to a gene; V was cut back by 0 bases and J by 1 base. This CDR3 is built from 16 residues. Germline CDR1 is KGHSH and CDR2 is LQKENI. The CDR3 bases are TGTGCCAGCTCACCACCCGGACGACAGGGGAACACTGAAGCTTTCTTT. It yields the protein CASSPPGRQGNTEAFF.

V is TRBV6-1 and J is TRBJ2-1, with D perhaps TRBD2 (6 bases). This CDR3 is 14 amino acids long. Trimming left V 6 bases short and J 6 bases short, with 15 bases between. CDR1 is MNHNS and CDR2 is SASEGT in the germline V gene. This chain's CDR3 is CASRVSSDTNEQFF. The CDR3 nucleotides read TGTGCCAGCAGGGTATCTAGCGACACCAATGAGCAGTTCTTC.

This chain connects TRBV20-1 to TRBJ1-5, with no clear D. The CDR3 is made up of 12 amino acids. The V gene's germline CDR1 is DFQATT and CDR2 SNEGSKA (reference sequence). The V gene lost 3 bases and the J gene lost 1 base, with 4 bases spanning the gap. The CDR3 protein is CSASNSNQPQHF. The CDR3 DNA reads TGCAGTGCTAGTAACAGCAATCAGCCCCAGCATTTT.

The rearrangement joins TRBV20-1 to TRBJ2-1, with D possibly being TRBD2 (6 bases). Germline CDR1 and CDR2: DFQATT and SNEGSKA (reference sequence). V lost 4 bases, J lost 5 bases, and 18 bases lay in between. The CDR3 totals 15 residues. The CDR3 region is CSATITGELNNEQFF. The CDR3 nucleotides read TGCAGTGCTACAATAACGGGGGAATTAAACAATGAGCAGTTCTTC.

This chain connects TRBV4-2 to TRBJ2-5; 7 bases match TRBD1. With 3 bases clipped from V and 2 bases from J, the junction kept 9 bases outside the gene matches. The germline V gene encodes CDR1 LGHNA and CDR2 YNFKEQ. There are 16 residues in the CDR3. This CDR3 reads CASSQAPGQLQETQYF. CDR3 sequence (DNA): TGTGCCAGCAGCCAGGCCCCGGGACAGCTACAAGAGACCCAGTACTTC.

The V and J genes are TRBV20-1 and TRBJ2-1; perhaps TRBD2 as D (5 bases). The CDR3 has 14 residues. V was clipped by 3 bases and J by 4 bases, with 13 bases between them. Germline assignment: CDR1 DFQATT and CDR2 SNEGSKA (reference sequence). The CDR3: CSASPHRGYNEQFF. CDR3 sequence (DNA): TGCAGTGCTAGCCCACATCGGGGATACAATGAGCAGTTCTTC.

The chain carries TRBV7-2 and TRBJ1-2; 7 nucleotides match TRBD1. V gave up 4 bases and J gave up 2 bases; unmatched junction bases: 7. From germline, CDR1 is SGHTA and CDR2 FQGNSA. The CDR3 contains 15 residues. The CDR3, as DNA: TGTGCCAGCAGCTCTTCAGGGGGGGGAAACTATGGCTACACCTTC. The encoded protein is CASSSSGGGNYGYTF.

The chain combines TRBV5-6 with TRBJ1-2, with 11 bases fitting TRBD1. V gave up 2 bases and J gave up 6 bases; unmatched junction bases: 3. This CDR3 region has 14 residues. The germline V gene has CDR1 SGHDT and CDR2 YYEEEE. The CDR3 here is CASSFGTGGHGYTF. The CDR3 DNA reads TGTGCCAGCAGCTTCGGGACAGGGGGACATGGCTACACCTTC.

J is TRBJ2-1 and V is TRBV7-9; 13 nucleotides line up with TRBD2. This CDR3 contains 16 residues. CDR1 is SEHNR, CDR2 FQNEAQ, per germline (reference sequence). V was pared by 2 bases and J by 6 bases, with 4 bases of the junction left unmatched. The CDR3 loop is CASSLRLAGGLNEQFF. CDR3 DNA: TGTGCCAGCAGCTTACGACTAGCGGGGGGTCTCAATGAGCAGTTCTTC.

This sequence joins TRBV12-3 or TRBV12-4 and TRBJ1-3; maybe TRBD1 (5 bases). V lost 10 bases, J lost 1 base, and 11 bases lay in between. This CDR3 contains 13 residues. The CDR3 DNA reads TGTGCCATCTTGTGGGGGTCTGGAAACACCATATATTTT. Its protein product is CAILWGSGNTIYF.

The rearrangement links TRBV7-2 to TRBJ2-5, with D tentatively TRBD2 (6 bases). CDR3 length: 15 residues. Germline assignment: CDR1 SGHTA and CDR2 FQGNSA. V lost 6 bases and J 6 bases, leaving 20 bases between the germline ends. Here the CDR3 DNA reads TGTGCCAGCAGTTCGGGTGGTAGCGGTTTCCAGACCCAGTACTTC. Its translation: CASSSGGSGFQTQYF.

Only one count was recorded for this clonotype. J is TRBJ1-5 and V is TRBV10-3; D gene unclear. The germline CDR1 and CDR2 sequences are ENHRY and SYGVKD. The CDR3 runs 12 residues. Trimming stripped 10 bases from V and 3 bases from J, with 10 bases between. CDR3 protein: CATRRDNQPQHF. DNA of the CDR3: TGTGCCACCAGACGGGACAATCAGCCCCAGCATTTT.

This clonotype came up a few times. The chain uses TRBV3-1 and TRBJ1-1, with 7 bases aligning to TRBD1. From germline, CDR1 is LGHDT and CDR2 YNNKEL (reference sequence). After removal of 1 base from V and 0 bases from J, the junction contained 2 bases not matched to a gene. The CDR3 contains 15 residues. Here the CDR3 DNA reads TGTGCCAGCAGCCAAGGACAGGGAGTGAACACTGAAGCTTTCTTT. Its translation: CASSQGQGVNTEAFF.

The rearrangement joins TRBV3-1 to TRBJ2-3, with 10 bases lining up with TRBD2. The CDR3 sequence is 18 residues long. Germline lookup yields CDR1 LGHDT and CDR2 YNNKEL (reference sequence). Trimming cost V 6 bases and J 0 bases; bases outside gene matches: 12. The CDR3 coding sequence is TGTGCCAGCAGACATTCTAGCGGGGGATCCTCTAGCACAGATACGCAGTATTTT. Translating it yields CASRHSSGGSSSTDTQYF.

The chain uses TRBV9 and TRBJ2-1; D tentatively reads TRBD1 or TRBD2 (5 bases each). Germline lookup yields CDR1 SGDLS and CDR2 YYNGEE. The CDR3 covers 14 residues. Trimming took off 2 bases at V and 6 bases at J, with 12 bases between the two ends. CDR3 DNA: TGTGCCAGCAGCGTGGGGGACGGGCTCAATGAGCAGTTCTTC. Translated, it gives CASSVGDGLNEQFF.

The rearrangement uses TRBV24-1 and TRBJ1-2, with 7 nucleotides matching TRBD1. Trimming removed 4 bases from V and 4 bases from J; junction bases left unmatched: 2. Germline V gene lookup returns CDR1 KGHDR and CDR2 SFDVKD. This CDR3 has 13 residues. The CDR3 nucleotides read TGTGCCACCAGTGACGGGACAGCCTATGGCTACACCTTC. Translating it yields CATSDGTAYGYTF.

The rearrangement uses TRBV7-2 and TRBJ1-1; TRBD1 aligns across 8 bases. The CDR3 extends over 14 amino acids. Per the germline V gene, CDR1 is SGHTA and CDR2 is FQGNSA. After removal of 3 bases from V and 3 bases from J, the junction contained 3 bases not matched to a gene. CDR3 in DNA: TGTGCCAGCAGCTTGCAGGGGGCATACACTGAAGCTTTCTTT. Encoded protein: CASSLQGAYTEAFF.

Here the CDR3 DNA reads TGTGCCAGCAGACGGACAGGAGTGGGGGAGACCCAGTACTTC. This gives the protein CASRRTGVGETQYF. The genes are TRBV12-3 or TRBV12-4 and TRBJ2-5; 7 bases fit TRBD1. Germline trimming cut 6 bases from V and 5 bases from J; bases unmatched to any gene: 9. The CDR3 runs 14 residues.

The chain joins TRBV5-6 to TRBJ2-7; no definite D call. V was pared by 5 bases and J by 0 bases, with 6 bases between. Germline CDR1 reads SGHDT; CDR2 reads YYEEEE. The CDR3 has 12 residues. The CDR3 DNA follows: TGTGCCAGCAGATCTGACTCCTACGAGCAGTACTTC. Residues: CASRSDSYEQYF.